These T cell receptor beta chains were read from a single sample in a study of blood T cell repertoires in COVID-19. The assay was immunoSEQ multiplex PCR, and TCRdb's table has in-frame clones only and misses some. The top ten clones hold about 7% of a sample with roughly 300,000 clones, roughly 85% of them seen once. Sequencing used peripheral blood. The receptors here all came from a human donor in a cohort sampled during active COVID-19. CDR3s include the opening cysteine and the closing phenylalanine or tryptophan. A D gene is named only where the DNA matches it firmly. Rows give clone size only sometimes, using once, few, many, or a class for an expanded clone.

V	size	length	D	J	CDR3	DNA
TRBV9	-	14	TRBD1	TRBJ2-7	CASSQTGGAYEQYF	TGTGCCAGCAGCCAGACAGGGGGTGCCTACGAGCAGTACTTC
TRBV5-5	-	15	TRBD1	TRBJ1-2	CASSFPGQGGYGYTF	TGTGCCAGCAGCTTCCCGGGACAGGGGGGCTATGGCTACACCTTC
TRBV7-9	-	13	-	TRBJ2-1	CASSLGVNNEQFF	TGTGCCAGCAGCTTAGGCGTTAACAATGAGCAGTTCTTC
TRBV7-3	-	15	-	TRBJ2-3	CASSLSAGMSDTQYF	TGTGCCAGCAGCTTAAGTGCGGGGATGTCAGATACGCAGTATTTT
TRBV18	-	14	-	TRBJ1-2	CASSPRAREGGYTF	TGTGCCAGCTCACCACGTGCCAGGGAAGGTGGCTACACCTTC
TRBV14	-	15	TRBD1	TRBJ2-7	CASSFRQGGRYEQYF	TGTGCCAGCAGCTTCAGACAGGGTGGAAGGTACGAGCAGTACTTC
TRBV7-9	-	13	-	TRBJ1-1	CASSLGEVTEAFF	TGTGCCAGCAGCTTAGGGGAGGTCACTGAAGCTTTCTTT
TRBV5-4	-	15	TRBD1	TRBJ1-3	CASSLPGQGGNTIYF	TGTGCCAGCAGCTTACCGGGACAGGGGGGAAACACCATATATTTT
TRBV21-1	few	16	-	TRBJ2-2	CASSTTRDKTTGELFF	TGTGCCAGCAGCACCACCCGGGACAAGACCACCGGGGAGCTGTTTTTT
TRBV27	few	13	-	TRBJ2-7	CASRYTGIGEQYF	TGTGCCAGCAGATACACAGGGATCGGCGAGCAGTACTTC
TRBV5-1	-	14	-	TRBJ1-1	CASSADRVNTEAFF	TGCGCCAGCAGCGCGGACAGAGTAAACACTGAAGCTTTCTTT
TRBV5-1	-	15	-	TRBJ1-4	CASSLTSNSREKLFF	TGCGCCAGCAGCTTGACTAGCAATAGCCGGGAAAAACTGTTTTTT
TRBV18	-	13	-	TRBJ1-2	CASSPATGDGYTF	TGTGCCAGCTCACCCGCGACGGGTGATGGCTACACCTTC
TRBV2	-	14	-	TRBJ2-2	CARSGTSNTGELFF	TGTGCCAGATCCGGGACATCCAACACCGGGGAGCTGTTTTTT
TRBV27	-	15	-	TRBJ2-3	CASSPESGGTDTQYF	TGTGCCAGCAGTCCTGAGTCAGGGGGCACAGATACGCAGTATTTT
TRBV5-6	-	15	TRBD1	TRBJ1-5	CASSFGQGRVQPQHF	TGTGCCAGCAGTTTCGGACAGGGACGGGTTCAGCCCCAGCATTTT
TRBV7-2	-	14	-	TRBJ2-3	CASSLARHTDTQYF	TGTGCCAGCAGCTTAGCTCGACACACAGATACGCAGTATTTT
TRBV19	-	16	TRBD2	TRBJ2-7	CASRESSGGSSYEQYF	TGTGCCAGTAGGGAGTCTAGCGGGGGGTCTTCCTACGAGCAGTACTTC
TRBV10-3	-	13	-	TRBJ1-1	CAISEVGNTEAFF	TGTGCCATCAGTGAGGTCGGGAACACTGAAGCTTTCTTT
TRBV30	-	14	TRBD2	TRBJ2-1	CAWSVGGSYNEQFF	TGTGCCTGGAGTGTGGGAGGGTCCTACAATGAGCAGTTCTTC
TRBV6-5	-	15	TRBD1	TRBJ1-2	CASSYGTGTNYGYTF	TGTGCCAGCAGTTACGGGACAGGGACCAACTATGGCTACACCTTC
TRBV5-1	-	13	TRBD2	TRBJ2-3	CASRRDYGDTQYF	TGCGCCAGCAGGCGGGACTACGGCGATACGCAGTATTTT
TRBV20-1	-	16	-	TRBJ2-1	CSASGLRGGDYNEQFF	TGCAGTGCTAGTGGGCTTCGAGGGGGGGACTACAATGAGCAGTTCTTC
TRBV9	-	17	TRBD1	TRBJ1-1	CASSVAQGAWMNTEAFF	TGTGCCAGCAGCGTGGCACAGGGGGCCTGGATGAACACTGAAGCTTTCTTT
TRBV7-9	-	16	TRBD2	TRBJ2-5	CASSPATSGGQETQYF	TGTGCCAGCAGCCCCGCCACTAGCGGTGGCCAAGAGACCCAGTACTTC
TRBV4-2	-	17	TRBD2	TRBJ2-3	CASSQTSGGAWADTQYF	TGTGCCAGCAGCCAGACTAGCGGGGGGGCCTGGGCAGATACGCAGTATTTT
TRBV24-1	-	16	TRBD1	TRBJ2-1	CATSDRQGAKPNEQFF	TGTGCCACCAGTGACCGTCAGGGGGCGAAGCCCAATGAGCAGTTCTTC
TRBV24-1	-	15	-	TRBJ2-2	CATSDPSERTGELFF	TGTGCCACCAGTGACCCCTCCGAACGGACCGGGGAGCTGTTTTTT
TRBV3-1/TRBV3-2	-	13	-	TRBJ1-2	CASTGGRLEGYTF	TGTGCCAGCACCGGTGGCCGCCTAGAGGGCTACACCTTC
TRBV24-1	-	14	-	TRBJ2-3	CATSDFLGSRKQYF	TGTGCCACCAGTGATTTCCTAGGGAGTCGGAAGCAGTATTTT
TRBV9	once	13	-	TRBJ2-4	CASSASVEDIQYF	TGTGCCAGCAGCGCCTCCGTTGAGGACATTCAGTACTTC
TRBV6-5	-	13	-	TRBJ1-1	CASSSTENTEAFF	TGTGCCAGCAGCTCCACAGAGAACACTGAAGCTTTCTTT
TRBV29-1	-	11	TRBD2	TRBJ2-1	CSVDSWTSAFF	TGCAGCGTTGATTCTTGGACTAGCGCGTTCTTC
TRBV13	-	17	TRBD1	TRBJ2-7	CASSHTFKGTGGDEQYF	TGTGCCAGCAGTCACACATTTAAAGGGACAGGGGGCGACGAGCAGTACTTC
TRBV18	-	15	-	TRBJ1-5	CASSVLAGINQPQHF	TGTGCCAGCTCAGTTCTCGCCGGGATTAATCAGCCCCAGCATTTT
TRBV5-1	-	17	-	TRBJ2-1	CASSLVSGLPPYNEQFF	TGCGCCAGCAGCTTGGTTTCGGGACTGCCCCCCTACAATGAGCAGTTCTTC
TRBV5-8	-	15	TRBD1	TRBJ2-1	CASSRQGGTYNEQFF	TGTGCCAGCAGCCGACAGGGGGGAACCTACAATGAGCAGTTCTTC
TRBV19	-	16	TRBD1	TRBJ1-4	CASSIDFGQVGEKLFF	TGTGCCAGTAGTATAGATTTCGGACAGGTGGGGGAAAAACTGTTTTTT
TRBV10-3	-	16	-	TRBJ1-1	CAISEKAGNNNDEAFF	TGTGCCATCAGTGAGAAGGCGGGGAACAACAACGATGAAGCTTTCTTT
TRBV7-8	-	15	-	TRBJ1-5	CASSLATGGNQPQHF	TGTGCCAGCAGCTTAGCGACAGGTGGCAATCAGCCCCAGCATTTT
TRBV7-9	-	15	-	TRBJ2-1	CASSLAGGMTDEQFF	TGTGCCAGCAGCTTAGCTGGGGGGATGACGGATGAGCAGTTCTTC
TRBV29-1	-	12	TRBD1	TRBJ1-2	CSVLRGQFGYTF	TGCAGCGTTTTAAGGGGGCAGTTTGGCTACACCTTC
TRBV29-1	-	16	-	TRBJ2-5	CSVVAAGRGFVVTQYF	TGCAGCGTTGTGGCTGCGGGACGGGGATTTGTGGTTACCCAGTACTTC
TRBV27	-	17	-	TRBJ1-6	CASSLTQVNSYNSPLHF	TGTGCCAGCAGTTTAACACAGGTCAACTCCTATAATTCACCCCTCCACTTT
TRBV6-5	-	14	TRBD2	TRBJ2-7	CASLKRGGFDEQYF	TGTGCCAGCCTGAAGCGGGGGGGCTTTGACGAGCAGTACTTC
TRBV7-9	once	13	-	TRBJ1-2	CASSLVDSHGYTF	TGTGCCAGCAGCTTGGTGGACAGTCATGGCTACACCTTC
TRBV5-4	-	16	TRBD1	TRBJ2-2	CASSAGQGAGTGELFF	TGTGCCAGCAGCGCGGGACAGGGGGCTGGGACCGGGGAGCTGTTTTTT
TRBV24-1	-	15	TRBD2	TRBJ2-1	CATSSAGGPHNEQFF	TGTGCCACCAGTTCAGCGGGGGGGCCCCACAATGAGCAGTTCTTC
TRBV7-3	once	19	TRBD1	TRBJ1-1	CASSLIARTGGYLNTEAFF	TGTGCCAGCAGCTTAATCGCCAGGACAGGGGGATATCTGAACACTGAAGCTTTCTTT
TRBV27	-	11	TRBD1	TRBJ2-1	CASSWTGTLFF	TGTGCCAGCAGTTGGACAGGGACCCTGTTCTTC